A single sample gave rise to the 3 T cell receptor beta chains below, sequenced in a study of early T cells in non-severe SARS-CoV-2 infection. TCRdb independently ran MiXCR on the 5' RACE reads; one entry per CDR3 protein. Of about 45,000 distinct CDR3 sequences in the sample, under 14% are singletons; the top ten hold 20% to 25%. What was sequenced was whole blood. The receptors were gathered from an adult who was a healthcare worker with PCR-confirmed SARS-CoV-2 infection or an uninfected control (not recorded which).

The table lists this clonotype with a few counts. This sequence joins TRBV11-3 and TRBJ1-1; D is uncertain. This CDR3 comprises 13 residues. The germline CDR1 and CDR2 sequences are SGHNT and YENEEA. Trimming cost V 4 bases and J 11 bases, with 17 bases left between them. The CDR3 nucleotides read TGTGCCAGCAGCTCCACATCCTTCGATCGGGCTTTCTTT. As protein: CASSSTSFDRAFF.

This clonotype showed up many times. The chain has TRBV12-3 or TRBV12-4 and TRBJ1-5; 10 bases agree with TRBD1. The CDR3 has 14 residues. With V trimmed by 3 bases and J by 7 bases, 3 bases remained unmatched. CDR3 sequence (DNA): TGTGCCAGCAGTTTGGGGACAGGGGACCAGCCCCAGCATTTT. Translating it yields CASSLGTGDQPQHF.

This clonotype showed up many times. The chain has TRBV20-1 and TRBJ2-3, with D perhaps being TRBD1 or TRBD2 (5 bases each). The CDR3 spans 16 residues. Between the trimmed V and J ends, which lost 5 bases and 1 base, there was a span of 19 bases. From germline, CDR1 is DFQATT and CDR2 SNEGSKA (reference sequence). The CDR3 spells CSAQHGATLGTDTQYF. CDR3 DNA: TGCAGTGCTCAGCACGGGGCTACTTTGGGCACAGATACGCAGTATTTT.